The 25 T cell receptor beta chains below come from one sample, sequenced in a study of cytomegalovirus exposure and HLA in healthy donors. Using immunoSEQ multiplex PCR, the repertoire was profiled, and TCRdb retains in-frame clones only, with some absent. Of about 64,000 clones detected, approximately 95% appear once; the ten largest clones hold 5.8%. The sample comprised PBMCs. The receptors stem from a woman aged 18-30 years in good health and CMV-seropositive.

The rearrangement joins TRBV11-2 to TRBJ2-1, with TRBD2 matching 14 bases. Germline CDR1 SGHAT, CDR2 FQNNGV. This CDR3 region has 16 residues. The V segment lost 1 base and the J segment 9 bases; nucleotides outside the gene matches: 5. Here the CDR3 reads CASSLAGLAGAGEQFF. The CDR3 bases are TGTGCCAGCAGCTTAGCGGGACTAGCGGGAGCGGGTGAGCAGTTCTTC. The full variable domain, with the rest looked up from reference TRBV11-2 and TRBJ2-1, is EAGVAQSPRYKIIEKRQSVAFWCNPISGHATLYWYQQILGQGPKLLIQFQNNGVVDDSQLPKDRFSAERLKGVDSTLKIQPAKLEDSAVYLCASSLAGLAGAGEQFFGPGTRLTVL.

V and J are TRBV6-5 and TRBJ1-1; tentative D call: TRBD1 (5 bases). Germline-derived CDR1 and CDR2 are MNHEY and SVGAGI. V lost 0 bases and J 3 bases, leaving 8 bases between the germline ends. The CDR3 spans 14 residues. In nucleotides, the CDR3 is TGTGCCAGCAGTTACTCGTCAGGGCACACTGAAGCTTTCTTT. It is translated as CASSYSSGHTEAFF.

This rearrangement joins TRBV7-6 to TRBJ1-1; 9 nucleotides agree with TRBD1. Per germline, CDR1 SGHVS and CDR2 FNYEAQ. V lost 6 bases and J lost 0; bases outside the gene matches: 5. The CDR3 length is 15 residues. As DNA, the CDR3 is TGTGCCAGCAGACCCGGGACAGGGATGAACACTGAAGCTTTCTTT. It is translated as CASRPGTGMNTEAFF.

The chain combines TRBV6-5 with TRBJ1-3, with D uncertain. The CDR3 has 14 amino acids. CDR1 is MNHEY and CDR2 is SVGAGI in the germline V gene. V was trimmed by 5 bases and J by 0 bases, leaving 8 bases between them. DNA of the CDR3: TGTGCCAGCAGTCCCTATCCCTCTGGAAACACCATATATTTT. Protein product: CASSPYPSGNTIYF.

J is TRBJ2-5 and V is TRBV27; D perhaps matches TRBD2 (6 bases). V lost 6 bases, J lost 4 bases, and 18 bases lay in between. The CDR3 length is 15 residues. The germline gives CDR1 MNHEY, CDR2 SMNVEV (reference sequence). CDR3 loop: CASSRGLPGGETQYF. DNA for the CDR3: TGTGCCAGCAGCCGGGGGTTACCTGGGGGAGAGACCCAGTACTTC.

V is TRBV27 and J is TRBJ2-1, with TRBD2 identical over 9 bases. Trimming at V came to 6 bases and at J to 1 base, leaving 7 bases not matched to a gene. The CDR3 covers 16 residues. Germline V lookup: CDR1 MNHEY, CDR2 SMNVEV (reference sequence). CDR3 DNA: TGTGCCAGCAGACCTCTCCTAGCGGGGTCCTACAATGAGCAGTTCTTC. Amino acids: CASRPLLAGSYNEQFF.

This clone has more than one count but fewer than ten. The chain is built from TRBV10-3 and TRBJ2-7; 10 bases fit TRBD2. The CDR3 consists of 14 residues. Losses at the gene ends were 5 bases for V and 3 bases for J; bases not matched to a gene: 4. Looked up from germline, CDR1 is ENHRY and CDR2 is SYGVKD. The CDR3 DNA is TGTGCCATCAGTCCAGCGGGAGGGTTCTACGAGCAGTACTTC. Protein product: CAISPAGGFYEQYF.

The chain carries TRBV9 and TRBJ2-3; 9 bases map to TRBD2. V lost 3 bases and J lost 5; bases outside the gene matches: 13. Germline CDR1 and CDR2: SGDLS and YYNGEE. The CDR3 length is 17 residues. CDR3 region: CASSGAGLASIGDTQYF. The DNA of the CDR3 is TGTGCCAGCAGCGGCGCAGGACTAGCGAGTATCGGAGATACGCAGTATTTT.

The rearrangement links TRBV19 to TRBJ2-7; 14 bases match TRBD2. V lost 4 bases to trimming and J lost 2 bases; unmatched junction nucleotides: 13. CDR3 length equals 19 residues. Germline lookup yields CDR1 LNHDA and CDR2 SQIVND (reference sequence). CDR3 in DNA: TGTGCCAGTAGTACCTTCTCAATGACTAGCGGGGGGGTGACCTACGAGCAGTACTTC. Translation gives CASSTFSMTSGGVTYEQYF.

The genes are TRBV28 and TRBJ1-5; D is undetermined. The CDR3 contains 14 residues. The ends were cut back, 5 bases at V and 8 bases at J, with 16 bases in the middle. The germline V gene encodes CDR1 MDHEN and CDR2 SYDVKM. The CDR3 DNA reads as TGTGCCAGCAGTCCCCCCCCAGGTAAAAAGCCCCAGCATTTT. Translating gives CASSPPPGKKPQHF.

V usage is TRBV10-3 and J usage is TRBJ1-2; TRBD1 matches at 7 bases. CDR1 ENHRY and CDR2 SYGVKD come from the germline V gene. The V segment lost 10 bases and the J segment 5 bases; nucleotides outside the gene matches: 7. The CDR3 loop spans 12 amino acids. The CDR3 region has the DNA TGTGCCACTGGGACAGCAGGTTATGGCTACACCTTC. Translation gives CATGTAGYGYTF.

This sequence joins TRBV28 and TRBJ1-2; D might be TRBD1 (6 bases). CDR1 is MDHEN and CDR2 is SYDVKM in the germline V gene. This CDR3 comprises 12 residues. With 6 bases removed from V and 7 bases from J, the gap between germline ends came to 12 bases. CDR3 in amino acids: CASRTSGAGYTF. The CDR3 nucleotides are TGTGCCAGCAGAACTTCAGGGGCTGGCTACACCTTC.

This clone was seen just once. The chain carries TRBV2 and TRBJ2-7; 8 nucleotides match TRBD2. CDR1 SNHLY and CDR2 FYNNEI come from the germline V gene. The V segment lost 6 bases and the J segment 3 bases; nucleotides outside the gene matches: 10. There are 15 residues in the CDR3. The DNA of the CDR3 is TGTGCCAGCAGAAGAACAGCGGGAGTTGTCTACGAGCAGTACTTC. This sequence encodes CASRRTAGVVYEQYF.

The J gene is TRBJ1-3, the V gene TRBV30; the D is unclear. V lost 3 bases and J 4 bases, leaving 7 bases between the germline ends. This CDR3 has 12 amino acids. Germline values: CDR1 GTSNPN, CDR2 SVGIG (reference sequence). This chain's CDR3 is CAWRVVGNTIYF. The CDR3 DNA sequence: TGTGCCTGGAGGGTAGTCGGAAACACCATATATTTT. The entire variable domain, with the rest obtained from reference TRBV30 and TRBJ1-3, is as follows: SQTIHQWPATLVQPVGSPLSLECTVEGTSNPNLYWYRQAAGRGLQLLFYSVGIGQISSEVPQNLSASRPQDRQFILSSKKLLLSDSGFYLCAWRVVGNTIYFGEGSWLTVV.

The CDR3 sequence is CASSHSGTADTIYF. CDR3 bases: TGCGCCAGCAGCCACTCCGGGACAGCCGACACCATATATTTT. This chain links TRBV5-1 with TRBJ1-3; 7 nucleotides agree with TRBD1. V dropped 4 bases and J dropped 8; count of bases not matched to a gene: 9. The CDR3 has 14 residues. Germline V CDR1 and CDR2: SGHRS, YFSETQ.

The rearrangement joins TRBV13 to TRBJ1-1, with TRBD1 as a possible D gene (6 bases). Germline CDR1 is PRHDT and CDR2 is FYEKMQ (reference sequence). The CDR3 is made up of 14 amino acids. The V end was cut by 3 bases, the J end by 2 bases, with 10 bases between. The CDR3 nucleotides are TGTGCCAGCAGCTTCCCGACAGGCAACACTGAAGCTTTCTTT. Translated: CASSFPTGNTEAFF.

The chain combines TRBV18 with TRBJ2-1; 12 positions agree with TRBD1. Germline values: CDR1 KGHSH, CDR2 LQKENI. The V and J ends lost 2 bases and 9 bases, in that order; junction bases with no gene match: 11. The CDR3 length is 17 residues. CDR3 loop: CASSPGTGGPKVVEQFF. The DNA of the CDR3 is TGTGCCAGCTCACCAGGGACAGGGGGCCCCAAGGTGGTTGAGCAGTTCTTC.

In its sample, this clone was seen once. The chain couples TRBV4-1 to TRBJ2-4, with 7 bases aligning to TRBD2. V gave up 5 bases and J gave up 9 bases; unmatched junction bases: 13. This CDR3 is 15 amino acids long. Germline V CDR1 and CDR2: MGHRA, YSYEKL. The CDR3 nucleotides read TGCGCCAGCAGCGACGCCCCGGGGTGGGGGGGCATTCAGTACTTC. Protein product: CASSDAPGWGGIQYF.

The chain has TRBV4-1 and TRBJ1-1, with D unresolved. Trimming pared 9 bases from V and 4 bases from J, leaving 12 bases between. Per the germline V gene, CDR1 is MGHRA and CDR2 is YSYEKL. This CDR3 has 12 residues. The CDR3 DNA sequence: TGCGCCAGTAATAGTGGAGGCACTGAAGCTTTCTTT. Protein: CASNSGGTEAFF.

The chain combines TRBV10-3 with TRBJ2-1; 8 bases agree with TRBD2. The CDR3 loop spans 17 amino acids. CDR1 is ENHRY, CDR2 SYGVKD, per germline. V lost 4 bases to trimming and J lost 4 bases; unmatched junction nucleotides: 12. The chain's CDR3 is CAISAYPAGGSYNEQFF. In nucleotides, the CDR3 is TGTGCCATCAGTGCTTACCCCGCGGGAGGTTCGTACAATGAGCAGTTCTTC.

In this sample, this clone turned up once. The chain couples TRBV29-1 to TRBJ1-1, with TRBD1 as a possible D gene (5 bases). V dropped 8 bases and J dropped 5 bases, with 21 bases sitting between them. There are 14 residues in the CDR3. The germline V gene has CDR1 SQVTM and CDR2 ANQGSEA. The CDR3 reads CSTPRWGGWTEAFF. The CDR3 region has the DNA TGCAGCACCCCCCGGTGGGGGGGGTGGACTGAAGCTTTCTTT.

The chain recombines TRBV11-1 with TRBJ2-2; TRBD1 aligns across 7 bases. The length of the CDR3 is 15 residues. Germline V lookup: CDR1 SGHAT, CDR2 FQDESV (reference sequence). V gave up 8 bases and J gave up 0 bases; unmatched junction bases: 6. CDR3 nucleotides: TGTGCCAGCCGCTCCCAGGGGGCGAACACCGGGGAGCTGTTTTTT. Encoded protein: CASRSQGANTGELFF.

This CDR3 is CASSSTGQKKFYEQYF. CDR3 DNA: TGTGCCAGCAGTTCCACGGGACAGAAGAAATTCTACGAGCAGTACTTC. This chain links TRBV28 with TRBJ2-7; 7 nucleotides align to TRBD1. V lost 4 bases and J lost 3; bases outside the gene matches: 12. The CDR3 runs to 16 residues. CDR1 is MDHEN, CDR2 SYDVKM, per germline.

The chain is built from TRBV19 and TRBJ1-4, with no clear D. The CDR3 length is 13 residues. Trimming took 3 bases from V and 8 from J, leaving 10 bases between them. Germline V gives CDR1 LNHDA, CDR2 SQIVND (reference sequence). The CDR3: CASSINVQEKLFF. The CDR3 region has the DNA TGTGCCAGTAGTATTAACGTCCAGGAAAAACTGTTTTTT.

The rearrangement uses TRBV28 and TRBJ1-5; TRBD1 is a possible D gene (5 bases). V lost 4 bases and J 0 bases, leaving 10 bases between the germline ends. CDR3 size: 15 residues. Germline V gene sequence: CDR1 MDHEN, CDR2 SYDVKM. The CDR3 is CASSSLGGSNQPQHF. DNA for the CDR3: TGTGCCAGCAGTTCCCTCGGGGGTAGCAATCAGCCCCAGCATTTT.